The next 30 T cell receptor beta chains were all read from a single sample in a study of T cell repertoires in cytomegalovirus infection. TCRdb independently ran MiXCR on the reads; one entry per CDR3 protein. The data show about 450,000 distinct CDR3 sequences, approximately 31% seen once. Input material: PBMCs. The receptor set was obtained from a human donor in good health (CMV status not recorded). Some clones in this sample may be carry-over from other donors' samples.

The gene calls are TRBV7-9 and TRBJ2-7, with a tentative D call TRBD1 (5 bases). The CDR3 has 14 residues. V lost 5 bases and J lost 5, with 16 bases in between. The germline CDR1 and CDR2 sequences are SEHNR and FQNEAQ (reference sequence). The CDR3 region is CASSPRVGKDEQYF. Here the CDR3 DNA reads TGTGCCAGCAGCCCCAGGGTAGGGAAAGACGAGCAGTACTTC.

The CDR3, as DNA: TGTGCCAGCAGCCTGGACAGGGTAAAGCATGAGCAGTTCTTC. Protein product: CASSLDRVKHEQFF. The rearrangement links TRBV6-2 or TRBV6-3 to TRBJ2-1; TRBD1 matches 8 bases. The germline gives CDR1 MNHEY, CDR2 SVGEGT. V dropped 6 bases and J dropped 8; count of bases not matched to a gene: 9. The CDR3 loop spans 14 amino acids.

This clonotype was recorded a few times. The rearrangement joins TRBV5-1 to TRBJ2-3; D gene uncertain. V was cut by 4 bases and J by 0 bases, with 9 bases left in between. The CDR3 is made up of 14 amino acids. Germline CDR1 reads SGHRS; CDR2 reads YFSETQ. CDR3 region: CASSPPGSTDTQYF. The CDR3, as DNA: TGCGCCAGCAGCCCCCCAGGAAGCACAGATACGCAGTATTTT.

The table lists this clonotype with many counts. The chain recombines TRBV7-2 with TRBJ1-2, with D unresolved. Germline V gene data show CDR1 as SGHTA and CDR2 as FQGNSA. The CDR3 sequence is 14 residues long. V shed 1 base and J shed 2 bases, with 8 bases lying between them. The CDR3: CASSLDGTNYGYTF. CDR3 nucleotides: TGTGCCAGCAGCTTAGATGGCACAAACTATGGCTACACCTTC.

This clonotype was detected many times. The chain joins TRBV7-9 to TRBJ1-6, with 10 bases fitting TRBD1. Losses at the gene ends were 3 bases for V and 4 bases for J; bases not matched to a gene: 3. Germline V gene sequence: CDR1 SEHNR, CDR2 FQNEAQ (reference sequence). The CDR3 has 16 residues. The CDR3 spells CASSLGQGFYNSPLHF. The CDR3 DNA reads as TGTGCCAGCAGCTTGGGACAGGGGTTTTATAATTCACCCCTCCACTTT.

This chain uses TRBV19 with TRBJ1-1; D remains unclear. Germline CDR1 and CDR2: LNHDA and SQIVND (reference sequence). V dropped 2 bases and J dropped 3 bases, with 22 bases sitting between them. The CDR3 sequence is 18 residues long. The CDR3 protein is CASSIMGKSSFRDTEAFF. In DNA, the CDR3 is TGTGCCAGTAGTATAATGGGGAAGTCTAGTTTTCGCGACACTGAAGCTTTCTTT.

The genes are TRBV5-1 and TRBJ2-3, with 8 bases matching TRBD2. V dropped 5 bases and J dropped 6; count of bases not matched to a gene: 5. Germline V gene sequence: CDR1 SGHRS, CDR2 YFSETQ. This CDR3 region has 13 residues. CDR3 residues: CASRPTSGDTQYF. The CDR3 region has the DNA TGCGCCAGCAGGCCTACTAGCGGCGATACGCAGTATTTT.

This chain joins TRBV7-6 and TRBJ1-3; D is possibly TRBD1 (5 bases). V was pared by 2 bases and J by 0 bases, with 17 bases between. This CDR3 has 18 residues. Per germline, CDR1 SGHVS and CDR2 FNYEAQ. The CDR3: CASSLSNQGQSSGNTIYF. CDR3 DNA sequence: TGTGCCAGCAGCTTATCTAATCAGGGCCAAAGCTCTGGAAACACCATATATTTT.

This clonotype was observed at least ten times. J is TRBJ2-1 and V is TRBV7-2, with TRBD2 matching over 8 bases. Trimming removed 0 bases from V and 3 bases from J; junction bases left unmatched: 4. CDR1 is SGHTA and CDR2 is FQGNSA in the germline V gene. This CDR3 has 16 residues. CDR3 coding DNA: TGTGCCAGCAGCTTAGCACCCGCGGGGGGCTACAATGAGCAGTTCTTC. It codes for CASSLAPAGGYNEQFF.

As concerns this clonotype: This may stem from a read error, because a much larger clone lies one nucleotide away. The chain couples TRBV12-3 or TRBV12-4 to TRBJ1-1, with D uncertain. The CDR3 extends over 13 amino acids. V dropped 6 bases and J dropped 4 bases, with 12 bases sitting between them. The CDR3 DNA is TGTGCCAGCAGGTTGTTGGGGAGCACTGAAGCTTTCTTT. Its translation is CASRLLGSTEAFF.

The sample holds a few counts of this clonotype. With a much larger clone just one base away, this may be a read error. V and J are TRBV7-4 and TRBJ1-3, with no clear D. From germline, CDR1 is SGHVT and CDR2 SQSDAQ. CDR3 length: 15 residues. CDR3 protein: CASSSGRLSGNTICF. CDR3 DNA sequence: TGTGCCAGCAGCTCGGGCAGACTCTCTGGAAACACCATATGTTTT.

In this sample, this clonotype turned up a few times. The rearrangement joins TRBV5-5 to TRBJ2-1; TRBD1 is a possible D gene (5 bases). Germline V gene lookup returns CDR1 SGHKS and CDR2 YYEKEE (reference sequence). Deletions cut 8 bases from V and 4 bases from J, with 10 bases between. This CDR3 is 12 amino acids long. Written as DNA, the CDR3 is TGTGCCAGTCTGACAGCGTACAATGAGCAGTTCTTC. It specifies CASLTAYNEQFF.

V and J are TRBV4-3 and TRBJ2-3; D unclear. The CDR3 runs 16 residues. Germline CDR1 and CDR2: LGHNA and YSLEER. Trimming pared 0 bases from V and 2 bases from J, leaving 12 bases between. The CDR3 here is CASSQDFGSPTDTQYF. The DNA for the CDR3 is TGCGCCAGCAGCCAAGATTTTGGCAGCCCCACAGATACGCAGTATTTT.

This clonotype was seen a handful of times. V gene TRBV5-1 combines with J gene TRBJ1-5; D might be TRBD1 (5 bases). This CDR3 has 18 amino acids. The germline V gene has CDR1 SGHRS and CDR2 YFSETQ. V was clipped by 8 bases and J by 2 bases, with 26 bases between them. This CDR3 reads CARTPRDPATLGNQPQHF. The CDR3 DNA follows: TGCGCCAGGACACCCCGGGACCCAGCTACCCTGGGCAATCAGCCCCAGCATTTT.

The chain recombines TRBV20-1 with TRBJ2-1, with 8 nucleotides matching TRBD2. The J segment lost 7 bases and the V segment lost 4 bases, leaving 12 bases of the junction unmatched. This CDR3 has 15 residues. The germline V gene encodes CDR1 DFQATT and CDR2 SNEGSKA (reference sequence). For the CDR3, the DNA is TGCAGTGCTACCACCGGGACTAGGGCGGCGAATGAGCAGTTCTTC. It specifies CSATTGTRAANEQFF.

This clonotype was detected only a few times. This chain links TRBV6-2 or TRBV6-3 with TRBJ1-5; TRBD1 is a possible D gene (6 bases). CDR3 length: 15 amino acids. V lost 2 bases, J lost 2 bases, and 10 bases lay in between. The V gene's germline CDR1 is MNHEY and CDR2 SVGEGT. CDR3 nucleotides: TGTGCCAGCAGTTACGGGCCAGGGGGCAATCAGCCCCAGCATTTT. It codes for CASSYGPGGNQPQHF.

V usage is TRBV18 and J usage is TRBJ1-1; D might be TRBD1 (6 bases). Trimming removed 4 bases at V and 4 bases at J, with 25 bases between. There are 18 residues in the CDR3. The V gene's germline CDR1 is KGHSH and CDR2 LQKENI. The CDR3 sequence is CASSLRATPRGGRTEAFF. In DNA, the CDR3 is TGTGCCAGCTCACTTAGGGCAACCCCACGAGGGGGGCGCACTGAAGCTTTCTTT.

The rearrangement links TRBV6-5 to TRBJ2-1, with a weak D call TRBD1 (6 bases). V lost 6 bases and J 2 bases, leaving 14 bases between the germline ends. The CDR3 loop spans 15 amino acids. The germline CDR1 and CDR2 sequences are MNHEY and SVGAGI. CDR3 in amino acids: CASRPGDRPYNEQFF. DNA for the CDR3: TGTGCCAGCAGACCAGGGGATAGACCCTACAATGAGCAGTTCTTC.

This clonotype came up a few times. The rearrangement links TRBV6-5 to TRBJ1-4; D might be TRBD1 (6 bases). This CDR3 spans 15 amino acids. Germline V gene sequence: CDR1 MNHEY, CDR2 SVGAGI. V lost 0 bases to trimming and J lost 8 bases, with 13 bases between them. CDR3 in DNA: TGTGCCAGCAGTTACTCGGCCAGGGGTTACGAAAAACTGTTTTTT. This gives the protein CASSYSARGYEKLFF.

The chain is built from TRBV4-2 and TRBJ2-5; D ambiguous. The germline gives CDR1 LGHNA, CDR2 YNFKEQ. The V gene lost 1 base and the J gene lost 2 bases, with 11 bases spanning the gap. The CDR3 totals 15 residues. CDR3 protein: CASSQGRRLQETQYF. The CDR3 nucleotides read TGTGCCAGCAGCCAAGGGCGACGACTGCAAGAGACCCAGTACTTC.

CDR3 nucleotide sequence: TGTGCCAGCAGTTTATCTCTTTCCTTCTCACCCCTCCACTTT. Translating it yields CASSLSLSFSPLHF. V gene TRBV27 combines with J gene TRBJ1-6; D gene unclear. The CDR3 has 14 residues. The germline CDR1 and CDR2 sequences are MNHEY and SMNVEV (reference sequence). V lost 0 bases to trimming and J lost 10 bases, with 10 bases between them.

This clonotype was seen a handful of times. This chain links TRBV20-1 with TRBJ1-1, with TRBD1 as a possible D gene (6 bases). Trimming removed 2 bases at V and 1 base at J, with 11 bases between. The CDR3 has 14 amino acids. Germline-derived CDR1 and CDR2 are DFQATT and SNEGSKA (reference sequence). Written as DNA, the CDR3 is TGCAGTGCTAGACTCGGACAGTGGAACACTGAAGCTTTCTTT. It encodes CSARLGQWNTEAFF.

The chain combines TRBV18 with TRBJ1-5; weak D call: TRBD1 (5 bases). This CDR3 comprises 14 residues. The germline gives CDR1 KGHSH, CDR2 LQKENI. Trimming took off 6 bases at V and 6 bases at J, with 15 bases between the two ends. This chain's CDR3 is CASSPEGTGQPQHF. CDR3 coding DNA: TGTGCCAGCTCGCCTGAGGGGACCGGTCAGCCCCAGCATTTT. Full variable domain (rest looked up from reference TRBV18 and TRBJ1-5): NAGVMQNPRHLVRRRGQEARLRCSPMKGHSHVYWYRQLPEEGLKFMVYLQKENIIDESGMPKERFSAEFPKEGPSILRIQQVVRGDSAAYFCASSPEGTGQPQHFGDGTRLSIL.

This clonotype was observed many times. The gene calls are TRBV7-8 and TRBJ1-3; D not certain. The germline gives CDR1 SGHVS, CDR2 FQNEAQ. The CDR3 runs to 13 residues. The germline V and J ends were trimmed by 5 bases and 0 bases, with 5 bases remaining between them. The CDR3 DNA reads as TGTGCCAGCAGCCGTATCTCTGGAAACACCATATATTTT. This encodes CASSRISGNTIYF.

In this sample, this clonotype turned up many times. The rearrangement uses TRBV7-8 and TRBJ2-7; 9 bases agree with TRBD2. Germline-derived CDR1 and CDR2 are SGHVS and FQNEAQ. V lost 1 base, J lost 1 base, and 5 bases stayed unmatched. The CDR3 length is 16 residues. CDR3 DNA sequence: TGTGCCAGCAGCTTAGTGTTAGCGGGGGCATCCTACGAGCAGTACTTC. Its protein is CASSLVLAGASYEQYF.

V and J are TRBV12-3 or TRBV12-4 and TRBJ1-6; the D gene is possibly TRBD1 (5 bases). Trimming removed 5 bases at V and 10 bases at J, with 15 bases between. The CDR3 is made up of 14 amino acids. CDR3 coding DNA: TGTGCCAGCAGTCCAGGGTCTGGTGGCTCACCCCTCCACTTT. Translating it yields CASSPGSGGSPLHF.

This clonotype was counted a few times. V and J are TRBV12-3 or TRBV12-4 and TRBJ1-1; D ambiguous. V dropped 4 bases and J dropped 8 bases, with 11 bases sitting between them. CDR3 length: 12 residues. Here the CDR3 DNA reads TGTGCCAGCAGTTATCCGGGAGAAGAAGCTTTCTTT. It specifies CASSYPGEEAFF.

This clonotype was counted at least ten times. The junction differs from germline at one of its ends, possibly a read error. J is TRBJ2-2 and V is TRBV5-1, with a weak D call TRBD2 (5 bases). Germline V gene data show CDR1 as SGHRS and CDR2 as YFSETQ. The CDR3 has 14 amino acids. The CDR3 DNA reads TGTGCCAGCAGCTTAAGCGGGAACACCGGGGAGCTGTTTTTT. Translation: CASSLSGNTGELFF.

Ten or more counts support this clonotype. This chain links TRBV7-9 with TRBJ2-5; TRBD1 is a possible D gene (6 bases). The CDR3 has 14 amino acids. V lost 5 bases, J lost 2 bases, and 12 bases lay in between. Germline V gene sequence: CDR1 SEHNR, CDR2 FQNEAQ (reference sequence). In nucleotides, the CDR3 is TGTGCCAGCAGCCTAGGGACAACTCAAGAGACCCAGTACTTC. It translates to CASSLGTTQETQYF. The full variable domain, completed using reference TRBV7-9 and TRBJ2-5, is DTGVSQNPRHKITKRGQNVTFRCDPISEHNRLYWYRQTLGQGPEFLTYFQNEAQLEKSRLLSDRFSAERPKGSFSTLEIQRTEQGDSAMYLCASSLGTTQETQYFGPGTRLLVL.

This chain links TRBV7-8 with TRBJ2-7; D is possibly TRBD1 or TRBD2 (5 bases each). The V end lost 3 bases, the J end lost 6 bases, and 24 bases lay between the germline ends. Per germline, CDR1 SGHVS and CDR2 FQNEAQ. CDR3 length: 17 residues. CDR3 sequence (DNA): TGTGCCAGCAGCTTTGCCCCCCACAGCGGCAGGGTAGTCGAGCAGTACTTC. Its protein is CASSFAPHSGRVVEQYF.